This TCR beta chain was obtained from a study of technical replicates of blood from a handful of donors. Using immunoSEQ multiplex PCR, the repertoire was profiled, and TCRdb retains in-frame clones only, with some absent. The sample holds roughly 80,000 clones, around 94% seen once. The CDR3 has 14 residues. The V gene end was trimmed by 5 bases and the J gene end by 5 bases; junction bases not matched to a gene: 4. Germline values: CDR1 MNHEY, CDR2 SMNVEV (reference sequence). The receptor was isolated from a human donor in good health. Sample: T cells isolated from PBMCs. The chain is built from TRBV27 and TRBJ1-5; the match to TRBD1 covers 9 bases. The CDR3 DNA reads as TGTGCCAGCAGTCCATGGACAGGGGATCAGCCCCAGCATTTT. Translating it yields CASSPWTGDQPQHF.